The rows below give T cell receptor beta chains drawn from one sample of a study of blood T cell repertoires in COVID-19. This table comes from immunoSEQ multiplex PCR, and its TCRdb copy is limited to in-frame clones, with some not included. The sample consists of around 64,000 clones, just over 90% of them appearing once. Input material: peripheral blood. All receptors come from a human donor in a cohort sampled during active COVID-19. Each CDR3 is given with its conserved first and last residue. A D gene is named only where the DNA matches it firmly. A clone size is listed for some rows: how often the clone was seen (once, few, many), or a class if it is expanded.

v_gene: TRBV15; d_gene: -; j_gene: TRBJ2-7; abundance: once; CDR3aa: CATSREWASAGTYEQYF; CDR3nt: TGTGCCACCAGCAGAGAGTGGGCTTCGGCCGGTACCTACGAGCAGTACTTC
v_gene: TRBV2; d_gene: -; j_gene: TRBJ1-2; abundance: -; CDR3aa: CASSETDFNYGYTF; CDR3nt: TGTGCCAGCAGTGAGACAGACTTTAACTATGGCTACACCTTC
v_gene: TRBV11-3; d_gene: TRBD1; j_gene: TRBJ1-1; abundance: -; CDR3aa: CASARGGDRNTEAFF; CDR3nt: TGTGCCAGTGCTCGCGGGGGGGACAGGAACACTGAAGCTTTCTTT
v_gene: TRBV6-2/TRBV6-3; d_gene: TRBD2; j_gene: TRBJ2-1; abundance: -; CDR3aa: CASSRTSVYNEQFF; CDR3nt: TGTGCCAGCAGTCGGACTAGCGTATACAATGAGCAGTTCTTC
v_gene: TRBV29-1; d_gene: TRBD2; j_gene: TRBJ2-1; abundance: -; CDR3aa: CSVEDQTSGSRMPPNNNEQFF; CDR3nt: TGCAGCGTTGAAGATCAAACTAGCGGGAGCCGGATGCCCCCTAATAACAATGAGCAGTTCTTC
v_gene: TRBV2; d_gene: -; j_gene: TRBJ2-3; abundance: -; CDR3aa: CASSAGTHSTDTQYF; CDR3nt: TGTGCCAGCAGCGCCGGGACACACAGCACAGATACGCAGTATTTT
v_gene: TRBV11-1; d_gene: TRBD1; j_gene: TRBJ2-7; abundance: -; CDR3aa: CASSPDRAISYEQYF; CDR3nt: TGTGCCAGCAGCCCCGACAGGGCCATATCCTACGAGCAGTACTTC
v_gene: TRBV19; d_gene: -; j_gene: TRBJ1-4; abundance: -; CDR3aa: CASSVQPGQTANEKLFF; CDR3nt: TGTGCCAGTTCAGTCCAACCAGGACAGACCGCTAATGAAAAACTGTTTTTT
v_gene: TRBV9; d_gene: TRBD1; j_gene: TRBJ1-6; abundance: -; CDR3aa: CASSAPGQGNRNSPLHF; CDR3nt: TGTGCCAGCAGCGCGCCGGGACAGGGTAACCGGAATTCACCCCTCCACTTT
v_gene: TRBV6-5; d_gene: TRBD1; j_gene: TRBJ2-7; abundance: -; CDR3aa: CASRHTGGRHYEQYF; CDR3nt: TGTGCCAGCAGACATACAGGGGGGAGGCACTACGAGCAGTACTTC
v_gene: TRBV10-3; d_gene: TRBD2; j_gene: TRBJ2-1; abundance: -; CDR3aa: CAIRTTSGSSYNEQFF; CDR3nt: TGTGCCATCAGAACCACTAGCGGGAGCTCCTACAATGAGCAGTTCTTC